Below, one TCR beta chain is given with its context. The target antigen is unknown. Germline values: CDR1 MNHNS, CDR2 SASEGT. This CDR3 has 15 residues. Trimming took off 4 bases at V and 4 bases at J, with 14 bases between the two ends. The data originate from a study of breast tumors, draining lymph nodes, adjacent tissues. TCRdb reprocessed the multiplex PCR reads via MiXCR and lists one record per CDR3 protein. The sample comprises approximately 170,000 distinct CDR3 sequences, 25% to 40% of which are singletons, and about 4% rests with the top ten. The lymph nodes were axillary draining lymph nodes from breast cancer patients. Broader study findings: Compared with lymph nodes, tumors were less diverse; compared with nontumor tissue, more. Data only fit, rather than demonstrated, lymph node origin of most tumor T cells. Most tumor T cells seemingly derive from lymph node, then expand in tumor.

This chain joins TRBV6-1 and TRBJ1-5; tentative D call: TRBD1 (5 bases). Sequencing was done on a sample of axillary lymph node tissue. This sequence was found in a female donor with breast cancer. Some clones in this sample may be carry-over from other donors' samples. The CDR3 coding sequence is TGTGCCAGCAGTGCCGGGGGGTATGAAAATCAGCCCCAGCATTTT. Amino acids: CASSAGGYENQPQHF.